This T cell receptor (beta chain) was captured by sequencing in a study of identical twins. One entry per CDR3 protein results from TCRdb running MiXCR on the 5' RACE reads. The sample records 600,000 to 800,000 distinct CDR3 sequences, roughly 20% being singletons. The CDR3 extends over 16 amino acids. The J segment lost 4 bases and the V segment lost 4 bases, leaving 9 bases of the junction unmatched. Germline CDR1 and CDR2: SQVTM and ANQGSEA. These data were likewise used in another study, on T cells expressing NK-cell markers. That paper adds: Dominant NKG2C+ clonotypes were found to form about 1.0-7.5% of CD8+ T cells in over five donors. What remained unclear was the HCMV specificity of expanded NKG2C+ T cell clones.

The clonotype comes from a woman aged 18-29 years in good health. The chain joins TRBV29-1 to TRBJ2-3; the match to TRBD2 covers 12 bases. Sequencing was done on a sample of PBMCs. CDR3 nucleotide sequence: TGCAGCGTTGTCTGGCCTAGCGGGAGGGATCCAGATACGCAGTATTTT. Its protein is CSVVWPSGRDPDTQYF.